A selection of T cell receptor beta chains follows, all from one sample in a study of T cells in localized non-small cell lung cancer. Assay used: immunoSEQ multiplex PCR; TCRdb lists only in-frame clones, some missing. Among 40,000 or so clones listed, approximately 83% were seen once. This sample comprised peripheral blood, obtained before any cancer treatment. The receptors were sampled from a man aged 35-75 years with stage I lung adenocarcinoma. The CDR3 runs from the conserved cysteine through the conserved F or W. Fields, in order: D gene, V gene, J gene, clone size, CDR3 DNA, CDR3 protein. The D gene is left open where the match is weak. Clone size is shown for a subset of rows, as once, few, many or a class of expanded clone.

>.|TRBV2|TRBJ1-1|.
TGTGCCAGCAGTGATGCTCTATTCGCTGAAGCTTTCTTT
CASSDALFAEAFF
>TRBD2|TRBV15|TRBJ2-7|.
TGTGCCACCAGCAGAGAAGGGACTAGCGGGTACGAGCAGTACTTC
CATSREGTSGYEQYF
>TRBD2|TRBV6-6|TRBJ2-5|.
TGTGCCAGCAGCGCCTCAGCGGGAGCTGAGACCCAGTACTTC
CASSASAGAETQYF
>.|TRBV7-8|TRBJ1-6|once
TGTGCCAGCAGCTCCGACCGGGACCTCTATAATTCACCCCTCCACTTT
CASSSDRDLYNSPLHF
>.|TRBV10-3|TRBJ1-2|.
TGTGCCATCAGTGCCCCAATGTCTGGGCCTTATGGCTACACCTTC
CAISAPMSGPYGYTF
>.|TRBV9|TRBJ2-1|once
TGTGCCAGCAGCCCCGCCAGTCTATGGGGCAATGAGCAGTTCTTC
CASSPASLWGNEQFF
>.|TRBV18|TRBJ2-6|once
TGTGCCAGCTCACCACCGGCGGCTGGGGCCAACGTCCTGACTTTC
CASSPPAAGANVLTF
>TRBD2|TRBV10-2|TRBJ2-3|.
TGCGCCAGCAGGGAATGGGGACTAGCAACGTCAGATACGCAGTATTTT
CASREWGLATSDTQYF
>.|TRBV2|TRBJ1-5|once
TGTGCCAGCAGCCCACAGGGTTGGGGGCACAATCAGCCCCAGCATTTT
CASSPQGWGHNQPQHF
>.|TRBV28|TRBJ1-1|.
TGTGCCAGCAGTTTGTTACAGGGAGTTGGAGCTTTCTTT
CASSLLQGVGAFF
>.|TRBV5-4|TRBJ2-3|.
TGTGCCAGCAGCTTGGCGGGAGCCCCAGATACGCAGTATTTT
CASSLAGAPDTQYF
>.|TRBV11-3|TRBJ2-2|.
TGTGCCAGCAGCCCGACTAGGCGCACCGGGGAGCTGTTTTTT
CASSPTRRTGELFF
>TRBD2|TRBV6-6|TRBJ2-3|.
TGTGCCAGCAGTAAGGGACTAAGCACAGATACGCAGTATTTT
CASSKGLSTDTQYF
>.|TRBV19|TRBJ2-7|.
TGTGCCAGTAGTAGAGGACAGCTCTACGAGCAGTACTTC
CASSRGQLYEQYF
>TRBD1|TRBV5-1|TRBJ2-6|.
TGCGCCAGCAGCTTGGTGTTTTCCGGGACAGGGGTCTTCTCTGGGGCCAACGTCCTGACTTTC
CASSLVFSGTGVFSGANVLTF
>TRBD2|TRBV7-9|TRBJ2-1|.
TGTGCCAGCAGCACTAGCGAGATTAATGAGCAGTTCTTC
CASSTSEINEQFF
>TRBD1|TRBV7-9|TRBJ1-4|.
TGTGCCAGCAGCTTAACAGGGGTGTCGGAAGAAAAACTGTTTTTT
CASSLTGVSEEKLFF
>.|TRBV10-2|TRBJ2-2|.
TGCGCCAGCAGAAACACCGGGGAGCTGTTTTTT
CASRNTGELFF
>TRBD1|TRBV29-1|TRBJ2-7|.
TGCAGCGTTGGACAGGGTCCCCCCTACGAGCAGTACTTC
CSVGQGPPYEQYF
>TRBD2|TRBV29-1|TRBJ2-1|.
TGCAGCGTTGAAGTTTTAACTAGCGGGGCTTACGATGAGCAGTTCTTC
CSVEVLTSGAYDEQFF
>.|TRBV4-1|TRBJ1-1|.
TGCGCCAGCAGCCCCCGTGGACAGATGAACACTGAAGCTTTCTTT
CASSPRGQMNTEAFF
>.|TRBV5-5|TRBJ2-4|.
TGTGCCAGCAGCTTGGCGGGAGTGGCCAAAAACATTCAGTACTTC
CASSLAGVAKNIQYF
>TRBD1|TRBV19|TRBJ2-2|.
TGTGCCAGTAGACTCGGCAGGGGGTATGCGAACACCGGGGAGCTGTTTTTT
CASRLGRGYANTGELFF
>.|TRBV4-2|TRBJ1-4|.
TGTGCCAGCAGCCTAGGGGGGGCGGGGGCGATCACAACTAATGAAAAACTGTTTTTT
CASSLGGAGAITTNEKLFF
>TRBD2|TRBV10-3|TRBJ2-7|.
TGTGCCATCAGTTCCACTAGCGGACGATTCTACGAGCAGTACTTC
CAISSTSGRFYEQYF
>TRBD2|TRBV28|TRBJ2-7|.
TGTGCCAGCATCCCTGGGGGCGGGAGGGGCGAGCAGTACTTC
CASIPGGGRGEQYF
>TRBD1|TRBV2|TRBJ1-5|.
TGTGCCAGCAGGGGGGACAGGGCTAGCAATCAGCCCCAGCATTTT
CASRGDRASNQPQHF
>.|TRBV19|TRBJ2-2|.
TGTGCCAGTAGTCACCCGAACACCGGGGAGCTGTTTTTT
CASSHPNTGELFF
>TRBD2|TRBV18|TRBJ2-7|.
TGTGCCAGCTCACCACCGGCCAGCGGGAGCGGGGAGCAGTACTTC
CASSPPASGSGEQYF
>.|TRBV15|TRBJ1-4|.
TGTGCCACCAGCAGAGGACAGGTTTCTAATGAAAAACTGTTTTTT
CATSRGQVSNEKLFF
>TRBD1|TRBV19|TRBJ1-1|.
TGTGCCAGTAGTATACCGACAGGGCGGACTGAAGCTTTCTTT
CASSIPTGRTEAFF
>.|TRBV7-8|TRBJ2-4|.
TGTGCCAGCAGCTTATCCTCCGGGGCCAAAAACATTCAGTACTTC
CASSLSSGAKNIQYF
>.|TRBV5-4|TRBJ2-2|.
TGTGCCAGCTCGGGGTTGGGCACCGGGGAGCTGTTTTTT
CASSGLGTGELFF
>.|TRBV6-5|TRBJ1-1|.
TGTGCCAGCAGGACACAGGGGAACACTGAAGCTTTCTTT
CASRTQGNTEAFF
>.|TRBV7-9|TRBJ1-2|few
TGTGCCAGCAGATCCTCCGAGACGGACTCAGGGGGCTACACCTTC
CASRSSETDSGGYTF
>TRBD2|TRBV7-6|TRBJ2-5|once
TGTGCCAGCAGCTCGGGACTAGCGGGAGGGCCAGGAGAGACCCAGTACTTC
CASSSGLAGGPGETQYF
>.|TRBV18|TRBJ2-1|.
TGTGCCAGCTCGCCTCCCATATTCGACAATTTGGAGGATGAGCAGTTCTTC
CASSPPIFDNLEDEQFF
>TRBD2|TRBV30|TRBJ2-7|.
TGTGCCTGGAGTGGGGGGGGCTCCTACGAGCAGTACTTC
CAWSGGGSYEQYF
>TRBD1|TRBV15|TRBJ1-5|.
TGTGCCACCAGCAGAGGAGAGGGGGCACAGCCCCAGCATTTT
CATSRGEGAQPQHF
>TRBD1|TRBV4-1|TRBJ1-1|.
TGCGCCAGCAGCCACGCCGGGACAGATGAAGCTTTCTTT
CASSHAGTDEAFF
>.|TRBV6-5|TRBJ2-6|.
TGTGCCAGCAACGCCCCTGGGGCCAACGTCCTGACTTTC
CASNAPGANVLTF
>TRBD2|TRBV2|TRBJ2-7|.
TGTGCCAGCAGTCTCAATGGGATAGGCAGCGGGGGCACCTACGAGCAGTACTTC
CASSLNGIGSGGTYEQYF
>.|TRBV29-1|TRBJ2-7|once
TGCAGCGTAAGCGGGTACTCCTACGAGCAGTACTTC
CSVSGYSYEQYF
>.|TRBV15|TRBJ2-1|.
TGTGCCACCAGCAGAGAGGGTCAGTCCTACAATGAGCAGTTCTTC
CATSREGQSYNEQFF